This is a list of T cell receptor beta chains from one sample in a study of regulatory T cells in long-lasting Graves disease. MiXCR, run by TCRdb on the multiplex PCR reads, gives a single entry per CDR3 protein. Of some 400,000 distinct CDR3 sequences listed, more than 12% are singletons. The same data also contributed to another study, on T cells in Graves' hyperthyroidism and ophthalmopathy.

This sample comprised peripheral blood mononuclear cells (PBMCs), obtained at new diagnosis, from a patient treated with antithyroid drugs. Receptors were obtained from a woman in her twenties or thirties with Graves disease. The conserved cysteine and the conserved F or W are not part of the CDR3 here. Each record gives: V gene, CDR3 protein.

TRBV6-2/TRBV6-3	ASLLVGVGGNNYGYT
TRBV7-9	ASSLPRPVGYTEAF
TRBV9	ASSVPGQQANEQF
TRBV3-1	ASSERRGGTQY
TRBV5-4	ASRTGDEKLF
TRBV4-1	ASSQGSLETQY
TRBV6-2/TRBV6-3	ASKFRGRIPEAF
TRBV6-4	ASKLAGSSYEQY
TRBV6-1	AIRRDTSGSYNSPLH
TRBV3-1	ASSHPRSSGRARTGELF
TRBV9	ASSVEPAGSGGEQY
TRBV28	ASSIYAGLLIYEQY
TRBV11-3	ASSLSGRGSGEQF
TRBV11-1	ASSLGLRQNYEQY
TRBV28	ASTVRDEQY
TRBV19	ASIGSTAGAYEQY
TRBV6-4	ASSDGLNTGELF
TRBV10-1	ASSLNRDPYEQY
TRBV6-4	ASSDSDRVGGNTEAF
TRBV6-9	ASSYSNRGNTGELF
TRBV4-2	ASSQERTRDEQY
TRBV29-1	SVDVSGTYNEQF
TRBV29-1	SVDSPGGSSYEQY
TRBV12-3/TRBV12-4	ASSQEQGTKYEQY
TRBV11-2	ASSLFWGTSGRSVASTDTQY
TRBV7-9	ASSLGEVAGSTDTQY
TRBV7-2	ASSGTGGPKGEQY
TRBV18	ASSSGSRTYEQY
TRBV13	ASSDLDVGGYTEAF
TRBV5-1	ASSIYLCSVARDYGYT
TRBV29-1	SVGVSSGANVLT
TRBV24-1	ATSETREVSNEQF
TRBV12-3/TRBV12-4	ASSLARLGGYEQY
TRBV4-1	ASSQDFNPSYEQY
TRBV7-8	ASSLIGPTSSYNSPLH
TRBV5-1	ASSLFGKDTEAF
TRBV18	ASSPTNSEVEVNTEAF
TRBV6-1	ASSFRGLYEQY
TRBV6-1	ASSLGQSNYGYT
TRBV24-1	ATSPATTGWETQY
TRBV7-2	ASSSRGGQGTYEQY
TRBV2	ASSEAQGAVEAF
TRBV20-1	SAGRGPAPYNEQF
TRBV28	ASTPGAGELF
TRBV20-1	SASTGTPGELF
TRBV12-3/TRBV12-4	ASRGDSNTGELF